This T cell receptor beta chain comes out of a study of identical twins. With no exceptions, donors were healthy Caucasians. TCRdb itself ran the 5' RACE reads through MiXCR, one entry per CDR3 protein. The sample yields about 240,000 distinct CDR3 sequences, roughly a tenth seen once. This clonotype was observed a handful of times. The ends were cut back, 3 bases at V and 6 bases at J, with 9 bases in the middle. The CDR3 has 12 amino acids. Germline V gene data show CDR1 as DFQATT and CDR2 as SNEGSKA (reference sequence). The receptor's source is a man aged 45-65 years in good health. Input material: memory T cells sorted from blood. The chain combines TRBV20-1 with TRBJ2-1, with D unresolved. CDR3 region: CSASRVINEQFF. DNA of the CDR3: TGCAGTGCTAGTCGGGTTATCAATGAGCAGTTCTTC.